The 8 T cell receptor beta chains reported below all come from one sample, sequenced in a study of blood T cell repertoires in COVID-19 (dated by TCRdb to 2018 to 2021). Library prep was done by the immunoSEQ multiplex PCR assay. What TCRdb holds here is the immuneACCESS table cut down to in-frame rearrangements. Part of the clones is not present; checked against another copy, under half of the missing clones reflect an unresolved V gene, and the others are unexplained. The sample table records 150,000 to 200,000 clones; approximately 85% of these occur just once. Approximately 7.7% of the sample belongs to the ten largest clones. Input material: peripheral blood. These receptors were taken from a woman in her fifties or sixties with COVID-19, enrolled during active disease.

CDR3 bases: TGTGCCAGCAGCTTAGCTACTTTAGCGGGAGCCCCCTACAATGAGCAGTTCTTC. Translating gives CASSLATLAGAPYNEQFF. The V call is TRBV7-9, the J call TRBJ2-1; 9 bases are shared with TRBD2. J gave up 2 bases and V 0 bases, and 8 bases lay outside the gene matches. Germline-derived CDR1 and CDR2 are SEHNR and FQNEAQ (reference sequence). The CDR3 runs 18 residues.

This clone was picked up a small number of times. V is TRBV2 and J is TRBJ1-6; the D gene is possibly TRBD1 (5 bases). The CDR3 contains 14 residues. Trimming shortened V by 6 bases and J by 4 bases, and 10 bases separated the two germline ends. CDR1 and CDR2 from the germline V gene are SNHLY and FYNNEI. Here the CDR3 reads CASREGRYNSPLHF. Here the CDR3 DNA reads TGTGCCAGCAGGGAGGGACGGTATAATTCACCCCTCCACTTT.

The V gene is TRBV5-1, the J gene TRBJ2-5, with 14 bases matching TRBD2. The CDR3 extends over 17 amino acids. CDR1 SGHRS and CDR2 YFSETQ come from the germline V gene. V trimming: 2 bases; J trimming: 4 bases; junction bases outside the gene matches: 7. DNA for the CDR3: TGCGCCAGCAGCTTAAGACTAGCGGGGGGGCTTGCAGAGACCCAGTACTTC. Translated, it gives CASSLRLAGGLAETQYF.

The V and J genes are TRBV27 and TRBJ1-2; 12 nucleotides line up with TRBD1. Germline V gives CDR1 MNHEY, CDR2 SMNVEV (reference sequence). This CDR3 contains 14 residues. The J segment lost 3 bases and the V segment lost 6 bases, leaving 2 bases of the junction unmatched. The CDR3 DNA sequence: TGTGCCAGCAGGGGGACAGGGGGCTACTATGGCTACACCTTC. Its protein is CASRGTGGYYGYTF.

This chain joins TRBV2 and TRBJ2-1, with 9 bases fitting TRBD2. CDR1 is SNHLY and CDR2 is FYNNEI in the germline V gene. This CDR3 has 13 amino acids. Trimming took 11 bases from V and 2 from J; bases not matched to a gene: 4. CDR3 region: CAGSGGTYNEQFF. The CDR3 DNA is TGTGCCGGTAGCGGGGGAACCTACAATGAGCAGTTCTTC.

CDR3 DNA sequence: TGTGCCAGATCTCGGCTGGGGGCGAAGGGCTACACCTTC. It encodes CARSRLGAKGYTF. J is TRBJ1-2 and V is TRBV2, with TRBD1 as a possible D gene (6 bases). V was trimmed by 9 bases and J by 8 bases, leaving 19 bases between them. From germline, CDR1 is SNHLY and CDR2 FYNNEI. The CDR3 spans 13 residues.

The chain carries TRBV10-3 and TRBJ2-5; weak D call: TRBD1 (6 bases). The germline V and J ends were trimmed by 6 bases and 1 base, with 12 bases remaining between them. The CDR3 has 14 residues. Germline-derived CDR1 and CDR2 are ENHRY and SYGVKD. In DNA, the CDR3 is TGTGCCATCAGCCAGTCGGACAGCCAAGAGACCCAGTACTTC. As protein: CAISQSDSQETQYF.

This chain uses TRBV9 with TRBJ2-2; 8 bases fit TRBD1. From germline, CDR1 is SGDLS and CDR2 YYNGEE. After removal of 0 bases from V and 2 bases from J, the junction contained 9 bases not matched to a gene. The CDR3 sequence is 18 residues long. CDR3 nucleotide sequence: TGTGCCAGCAGCGTAGCTCCTGGCGACAGGGGAAACACCGGGGAGCTGTTTTTT. This codes for CASSVAPGDRGNTGELFF.